This T cell receptor (beta chain) stems from a study of Graves' ophthalmopathy and Graves' hyperthyroidism. Study context: Hyperthyroidism qualified as stable when ophthalmopathy did not develop within 18 months of follow-up.

At least ten counts were recorded for this clonotype. RNA transcripts were the template, and TCR beta CDR3 regions were amplified from them. In the first round, RT-PCR was carried out with HTBI primers, and a multiplex PCR formed the second round. TCRdb called the multiplex PCR reads again in MiXCR, with one record for every CDR3 protein. The sample lists over a million distinct CDR3 sequences; about 38% were seen once. The germline V gene has CDR1 WNHNN and CDR2 SYGVQD (reference sequence). The CDR3 is 14 residues long. Trimming cost V 4 bases and J 3 bases, with 13 bases left between them. Sample: peripheral blood or thyroid tissue (not recorded which). The TCR was taken from an adult man with Graves' hyperthyroidism. The rearrangement links TRBV10-1 to TRBJ2-7, with D perhaps matching TRBD1 (6 bases). The CDR3 reads CASSGSDSHYEQYF. CDR3 DNA: TGCGCCAGCAGTGGCTCGGACAGCCACTACGAGCAGTACTTC.